The 4 T cell receptor beta chains below all came from one sample that was sequenced in a study of blood T cell repertoires in COVID-19. The method was immunoSEQ multiplex PCR; TCRdb's version includes in-frame clones alone and lacks a portion of them. The top ten clones hold approximately 4.5% of a sample with 60,000 to 100,000 clones, 85% to 90% of them seen once. Sequencing was done on a sample of peripheral blood. These receptors were taken from a man aged 50-59 years with active COVID-19.

The genes are TRBV15 and TRBJ1-2; D is undetermined. Trimming took 1 base from V and 3 from J, leaving 9 bases between them. CDR1 and CDR2 from the germline V gene are LNHNV and YYDKDF (reference sequence). CDR3 length: 14 amino acids. DNA for the CDR3: TGTGCCACCAGCAGAGTAACAGAGTACTATGGCTACACCTTC. Its translation is CATSRVTEYYGYTF.

The rearrangement joins TRBV2 to TRBJ2-7, with 11 bases fitting TRBD2. The CDR3 extends over 17 amino acids. The J segment lost 4 bases and the V segment lost 6 bases, leaving 14 bases of the junction unmatched. Per germline, CDR1 SNHLY and CDR2 FYNNEI. Here the CDR3 DNA reads TGTGCCAGCAGCCGGACTAGCGGGCCGGCCGGGGGATACGAGCAGTACTTC. Amino acid sequence: CASSRTSGPAGGYEQYF.

V is TRBV10-3 and J is TRBJ2-3; 11 nucleotides align to TRBD2. Germline CDR1 and CDR2: ENHRY and SYGVKD. The V and J ends lost 8 bases and 0 bases, in that order; junction bases with no gene match: 19. The CDR3 is 20 residues long. The CDR3 is CAIASHPRPGTSGSTDTQYF. CDR3 DNA: TGTGCCATCGCCTCCCACCCACGCCCCGGGACTAGCGGAAGCACAGATACGCAGTATTTT.

This CDR3 is CASSLTGQYNEQFF. The CDR3 nucleotides are TGTGCCAGCAGCTTAACGGGACAGTACAATGAGCAGTTCTTC. The chain is built from TRBV7-3 and TRBJ2-1, with TRBD1 matching over 7 bases. Germline CDR1 is SGHTA and CDR2 is FQGTGA. The CDR3 contains 14 residues. With 0 bases clipped from V and 4 bases from J, the junction kept 0 bases outside the gene matches.